This TCR beta chain was recorded in a study of PD-1 blockade in mismatch repair-deficient tumors. PCR or immunohistochemistry showed mismatch repair deficiency in every enrolled patient. TCRs were sequenced from three patients responding to pembrolizumab. V shed 5 bases and J 3 bases; nucleotides not matched to a gene: 8. Germline V gene sequence: CDR1 SGHDN, CDR2 FVKESK. There are 16 residues in the CDR3. The protocol was immunoSEQ multiplex PCR, while the TCRdb copy is restricted to in-frame clones and leaves out a portion. The top ten clones hold roughly 3.5% of a sample with about 49,000 clones, 77% of them seen once.

This chain links TRBV14 with TRBJ2-1; TRBD1 matches 9 bases. The source was PBMCs, collected before pembrolizumab treatment. The TCR was taken from an adult with mismatch repair-deficient cancer. CDR3 DNA sequence: TGTGCCAGCAGCTTCCGGACAGGGGCGGTCTACAATGAGCAGTTCTTC. Amino acid sequence: CASSFRTGAVYNEQFF.